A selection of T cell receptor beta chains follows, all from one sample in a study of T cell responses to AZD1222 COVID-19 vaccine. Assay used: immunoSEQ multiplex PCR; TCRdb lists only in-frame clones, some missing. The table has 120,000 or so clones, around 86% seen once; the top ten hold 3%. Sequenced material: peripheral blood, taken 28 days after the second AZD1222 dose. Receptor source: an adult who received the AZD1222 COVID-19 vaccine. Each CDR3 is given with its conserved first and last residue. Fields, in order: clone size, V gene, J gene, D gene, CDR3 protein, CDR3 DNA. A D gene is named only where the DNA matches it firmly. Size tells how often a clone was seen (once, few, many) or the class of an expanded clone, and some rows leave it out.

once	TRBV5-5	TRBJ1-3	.	CASSRSVLGSFRNTIYF	TGTGCCAGCAGTCGCTCGGTCCTCGGTTCGTTTAGAAACACCATATATTTT
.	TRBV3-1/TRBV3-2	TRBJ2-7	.	CASTLIGAPYEQYF	TGTGCCAGCACATTAATAGGGGCCCCCTACGAGCAGTACTTC
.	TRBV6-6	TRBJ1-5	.	CASSPDTGSNQPQHF	TGTGCCAGCAGCCCCGATACGGGGAGCAATCAGCCCCAGCATTTT
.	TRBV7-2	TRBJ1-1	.	CASSSEARRSEAFF	TGTGCCAGCAGCTCAGAGGCCCGGAGGTCTGAAGCTTTCTTT
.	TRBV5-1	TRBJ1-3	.	CASSLDGGFSGNTIYF	TGCGCCAGCAGCTTGGATGGGGGCTTCTCTGGAAACACCATATATTTT
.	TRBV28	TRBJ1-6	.	CASSLLRLANNSPLHF	TGTGCCAGCAGTTTGTTACGTCTGGCCAATAATTCACCCCTCCACTTT
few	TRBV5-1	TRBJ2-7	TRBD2	CASSLVGTSGSYEQYF	TGCGCCAGCAGCTTGGTCGGGACTAGCGGTTCCTACGAGCAGTACTTC
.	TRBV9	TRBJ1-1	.	CASSVGETNTEAFF	TGTGCCAGCAGCGTAGGCGAAACCAACACTGAAGCTTTCTTT
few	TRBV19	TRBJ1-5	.	CASSISQPQHF	TGTGCCAGTAGTATAAGTCAGCCCCAGCATTTT
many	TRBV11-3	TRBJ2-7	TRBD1	CASGRDRGGEQYF	TGTGCCAGCGGCCGGGACAGGGGTGGAGAGCAGTACTTC
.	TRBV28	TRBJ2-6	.	CASTPRGPSGANVLTF	TGTGCCAGCACCCCTCGGGGGCCCAGTGGGGCCAACGTCCTGACTTTC
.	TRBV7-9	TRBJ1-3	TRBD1	CASSLVSGTVFGNTIYF	TGTGCCAGCAGCTTAGTTAGCGGGACAGTCTTTGGAAACACCATATATTTT
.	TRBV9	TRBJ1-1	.	CASSPEQSRNTEAFF	TGTGCCAGCAGCCCAGAACAGTCTCGGAACACTGAAGCTTTCTTT
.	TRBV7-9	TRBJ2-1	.	CASSMVGGSSYNEQFF	TGTGCCAGCAGCATGGTTGGGGGTAGCTCCTACAATGAGCAGTTCTTC
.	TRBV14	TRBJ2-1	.	CASSKSSYNEQFF	TGTGCCAGCAGCAAGTCGTCCTACAATGAGCAGTTCTTC
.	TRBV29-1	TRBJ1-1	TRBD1	CSAKQGRGAEAFF	TGCAGCGCAAAACAGGGGCGAGGAGCTGAAGCTTTCTTT
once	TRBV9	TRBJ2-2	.	CASSELGTEVGELFF	TGTGCCAGCAGCGAACTGGGGACGGAAGTCGGGGAGCTGTTTTTT
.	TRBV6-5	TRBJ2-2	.	CASSKQGPGTGELFF	TGTGCCAGCAGTAAGCAGGGCCCAGGCACCGGGGAGCTGTTTTTT
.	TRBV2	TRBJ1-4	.	CASTPGNTPNEKLFF	TGTGCCAGCACTCCCGGGAATACCCCCAATGAAAAACTGTTTTTT
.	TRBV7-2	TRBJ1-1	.	CASSLAHGGGEAFF	TGTGCCAGCAGCTTAGCGCATGGGGGTGGAGAAGCTTTCTTT
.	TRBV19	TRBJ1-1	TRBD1	CASSLRRDRGRNTEAFF	TGTGCCAGTAGTCTACGCCGGGACAGGGGACGGAACACTGAAGCTTTCTTT
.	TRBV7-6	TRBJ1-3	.	CASSPTPGLAGNTIYF	TGTGCCAGCAGCCCTACCCCAGGGTTAGCTGGAAACACCATATATTTT
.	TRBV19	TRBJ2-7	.	CASSTGGTGGNEQYF	TGTGCCAGTAGTACGGGGGGGACAGGCGGCAACGAGCAGTACTTC
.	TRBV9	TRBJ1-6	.	CASSVSGQYNSPLHF	TGTGCCAGCAGCGTAAGTGGGCAGTATAATTCACCCCTCCACTTT
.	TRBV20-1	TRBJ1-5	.	CSASIGDSNQPQHF	TGCAGTGCTAGTATCGGGGATAGCAATCAGCCCCAGCATTTT
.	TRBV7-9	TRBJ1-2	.	CASSLGGHSDGYTF	TGTGCCAGCAGCTTAGGTGGACATTCGGACGGCTACACCTTC
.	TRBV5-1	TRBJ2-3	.	CASSRGLTDTQYF	TGCGCCAGCAGCCGGGGGCTCACAGATACGCAGTATTTT
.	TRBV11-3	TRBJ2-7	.	CASTRGWSSYEQYF	TGTGCCAGCACCCGTGGCTGGAGCTCCTACGAGCAGTACTTC
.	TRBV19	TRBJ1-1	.	CASAIKDGTEAFF	TGTGCCAGTGCCATAAAGGATGGCACTGAAGCTTTCTTT
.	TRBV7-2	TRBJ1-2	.	CASSLYTQRSGYTF	TGTGCCAGCAGCTTATATACACAGAGGTCGGGCTACACCTTC
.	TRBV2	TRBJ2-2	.	CASGRRATGELFF	TGTGCCAGCGGACGTCGCGCCACCGGGGAGCTGTTTTTT
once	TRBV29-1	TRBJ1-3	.	CSVEGERGNWNTIYF	TGCAGCGTTGAAGGGGAAAGGGGTAACTGGAACACCATATATTTT
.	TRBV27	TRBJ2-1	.	CASSLFGAEQFF	TGTGCCAGCAGTTTATTCGGGGCTGAGCAGTTCTTC
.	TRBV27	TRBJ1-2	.	CASSFQGEGMGGYTF	TGTGCCAGCAGTTTTCAAGGGGAGGGGATGGGAGGCTACACCTTC
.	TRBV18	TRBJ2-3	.	CASSPLAVTDTQYF	TGTGCCAGCTCACCACTAGCTGTCACAGATACGCAGTATTTT
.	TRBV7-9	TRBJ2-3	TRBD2	CASSFPGGVTDTQYF	TGTGCCAGCAGCTTCCCCGGGGGGGTCACAGATACGCAGTATTTT
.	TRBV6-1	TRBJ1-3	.	CASSERGRGGSSGNTIYF	TGTGCCAGCAGTGAACGGGGTCGGGGTGGGAGCTCTGGAAACACCATATATTTT
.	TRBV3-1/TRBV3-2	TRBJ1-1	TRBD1	CASSQGQGQTSSAFF	TGTGCCAGCAGCCAAGGACAGGGCCAGACCAGCTCGGCTTTCTTT
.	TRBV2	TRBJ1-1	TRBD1	CASREDRVSEAFF	TGTGCCAGCAGAGAGGACAGGGTCTCTGAAGCTTTCTTT